This TCR beta chain was recorded in a study of blood T cells in healthy people across ages. Study findings and constraints: The study lacked donor CMV status, which possibly confounded expanded clonotype changes. Naive T cell percentage by flow cytometry tracked strongly with beta diversity. Among long-lived donors, naive CD4+ cells were more numerous and diversity higher than in aged donors.

Alongside a J-beta primer mix, a sample-barcoded 5' primer served in a second PCR lasting about 7 to 11 cycles. TCRdb itself ran the 5' RACE reads through MiXCR, one entry per CDR3 protein. Here the sample spans approximately 1,000,000 distinct CDR3 sequences, around 45% being singletons. Each sample yielded at least 6 micrograms of PBMC total RNA. The V gene end was trimmed by 7 bases and the J gene end by 3 bases; junction bases not matched to a gene: 3. The germline CDR1 and CDR2 sequences are ENHRY and SYGVKD. CDR3 length equals 13 residues. Turning to this clonotype: Its antigen is currently unknown.

This clonotype was obtained from a woman aged 55 to 70 in good health. The sequencing input was blood. This chain joins TRBV10-3 and TRBJ2-3; 8 bases are shared with TRBD1. The DNA of the CDR3 is TGTGCCATCAACACAGGGGGGACAGATACGCAGTATTTT. Protein sequence: CAINTGGTDTQYF.